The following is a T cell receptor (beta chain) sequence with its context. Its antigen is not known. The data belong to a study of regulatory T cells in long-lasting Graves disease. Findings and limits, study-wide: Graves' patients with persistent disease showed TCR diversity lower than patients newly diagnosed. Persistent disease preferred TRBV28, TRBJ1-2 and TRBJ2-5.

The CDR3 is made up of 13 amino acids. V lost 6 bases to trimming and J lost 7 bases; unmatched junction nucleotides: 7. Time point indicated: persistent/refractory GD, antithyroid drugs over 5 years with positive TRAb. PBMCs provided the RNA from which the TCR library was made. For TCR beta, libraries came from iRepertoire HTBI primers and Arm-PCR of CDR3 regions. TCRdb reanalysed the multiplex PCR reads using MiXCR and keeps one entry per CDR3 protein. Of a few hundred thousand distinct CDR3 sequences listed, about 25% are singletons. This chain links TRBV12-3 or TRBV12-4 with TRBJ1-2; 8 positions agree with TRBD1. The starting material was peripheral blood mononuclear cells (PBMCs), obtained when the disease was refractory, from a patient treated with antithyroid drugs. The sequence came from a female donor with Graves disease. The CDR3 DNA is TGTGCCAGCAGACTAGCGGACAGGGCTGGCTACACCTTC. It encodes CASRLADRAGYTF.